This TCR beta chain appears in the sequencing data of a study of T cells in Graves' hyperthyroidism and ophthalmopathy. What was amplified from RNA transcripts were TCR beta CDR3 regions. Using the HTBI primer set, a first-round RT-PCR was run on the TCR CDR3. In TCRdb, the multiplex PCR reads were re-called with MiXCR into one record per CDR3 protein. This table holds 200,000 to 250,000 distinct CDR3 sequences, around 15% found once. This clonotype showed up many times. Germline CDR1 MDHEN, CDR2 SYDVKM. J lost 2 bases, V lost 3 bases, and 7 bases had no gene match. CDR3 length: 16 residues. This rearrangement joins TRBV28 to TRBJ2-3; TRBD2 matches 8 bases. The sequenced sample consisted of blood. This sequence originates from a woman aged 18-35 years with Graves' ophthalmopathy. The CDR3 loop reads CASSFTGGNPTDTQYF. The CDR3 DNA reads as TGTGCCAGCAGTTTTACGGGAGGGAACCCCACAGATACGCAGTATTTT.